The rows below give T cell receptor beta chains drawn from one sample of a study of blood T cell repertoires in COVID-19. The table came from immunoSEQ multiplex PCR; TCRdb's copy has only in-frame clones and leaves some out. In the table there are 100,000 to 120,000 clones, roughly 80% of which are singletons. Sequenced input: peripheral blood. The receptors come from a woman older than 75 with acute or convalescent COVID-19. Each CDR3 is given with its conserved first and last residue. D genes are given only for firm matches. Part of the rows lack a size; the others show once, few, many or a class for expanded clones.

V: TRBV5-1; D: TRBD1; J: TRBJ2-4; size: .; CDR3: CASSLEQGNIQYF; DNA: TGCGCCAGCAGCTTGGAACAGGGGAACATTCAGTACTTC
V: TRBV19; D: TRBD2; J: TRBJ2-1; size: .; CDR3: CASSASSGRGEQFF; DNA: TGTGCCAGTAGTGCGTCTAGCGGGAGGGGTGAGCAGTTCTTC
V: TRBV5-1; D: .; J: TRBJ1-5; size: .; CDR3: CASSLEAGIQPQHF; DNA: TGCGCCAGCAGCTTGGAGGCAGGGATACAGCCCCAGCATTTT
V: TRBV28; D: .; J: TRBJ1-2; size: .; CDR3: CASSFGQASRGYTF; DNA: TGTGCCAGCAGTTTTGGGCAGGCCAGTAGAGGCTACACCTTC
V: TRBV19; D: .; J: TRBJ2-1; size: .; CDR3: CASSIGRQRSSYNEQFF; DNA: TGTGCCAGTAGTATAGGGCGACAGCGAAGCTCCTACAATGAGCAGTTCTTC
V: TRBV19; D: TRBD1; J: TRBJ1-5; size: .; CDR3: CASSMETGGFSAQHF; DNA: TGTGCCAGTAGTATGGAGACAGGGGGGTTCTCAGCCCAGCATTTT
V: TRBV24-1; D: .; J: TRBJ1-2; size: once; CDR3: CATSRVGYGYTF; DNA: TGTGCCACCAGCAGGGTTGGGTATGGCTACACCTTC
V: TRBV27; D: .; J: TRBJ2-2; size: once; CDR3: CASSLSSRAGELFF; DNA: TGTGCCAGCAGTTTATCCAGTCGTGCCGGGGAGCTGTTTTTT
V: TRBV2; D: .; J: TRBJ1-5; size: .; CDR3: CASRLYNQPQHF; DNA: TGTGCCAGCAGGCTATACAATCAGCCCCAGCATTTT
V: TRBV9; D: .; J: TRBJ2-3; size: .; CDR3: CASSVATGRVTDTQYF; DNA: TGTGCCAGCAGCGTAGCTACCGGGAGAGTCACAGATACGCAGTATTTT
V: TRBV4-1; D: .; J: TRBJ2-1; size: many; CDR3: CASSQNYRESTFF; DNA: TGCGCCAGCAGCCAAAATTACAGGGAAAGTACGTTCTTC
V: TRBV6-6; D: TRBD1; J: TRBJ2-1; size: .; CDR3: CASTGTGGDEQFF; DNA: TGTGCCTCCACTGGGACAGGGGGCGATGAGCAGTTCTTC
V: TRBV5-6; D: .; J: TRBJ2-5; size: .; CDR3: CASSLLPGANQETQYF; DNA: TGTGCCAGCAGCTTGCTTCCAGGGGCTAACCAAGAGACCCAGTACTTC
V: TRBV5-1; D: .; J: TRBJ2-5; size: .; CDR3: CASSLGQEETQYF; DNA: TGCGCCAGCAGCTTGGGACAGGAAGAGACCCAGTACTTC
V: TRBV14; D: TRBD2; J: TRBJ2-5; size: .; CDR3: CASSLWTSGPGTQYF; DNA: TGTGCCAGCAGCCTATGGACTAGCGGCCCCGGGACCCAGTACTTC
V: TRBV4-3; D: .; J: TRBJ1-1; size: .; CDR3: CASSQDLYSPEAFF; DNA: TGCGCCAGCAGCCAAGATTTATATTCCCCTGAAGCTTTCTTT
V: TRBV10-3; D: .; J: TRBJ1-1; size: .; CDR3: CAITPTGLTEAFF; DNA: TGTGCCATCACCCCCACAGGTCTCACTGAAGCTTTCTTT
V: TRBV7-2; D: TRBD2; J: TRBJ2-1; size: few; CDR3: CASSLESTSGLNEQFF; DNA: TGTGCCAGCAGCTTAGAATCGACTAGCGGGCTCAATGAGCAGTTCTTC
V: TRBV28; D: .; J: TRBJ1-1; size: .; CDR3: CASSLLSREGAAFF; DNA: TGTGCCAGCAGTTTATTAAGCAGGGAAGGTGCCGCTTTCTTT
V: TRBV4-1; D: .; J: TRBJ2-1; size: .; CDR3: CASSPRTTGSYNEQFF; DNA: TGCGCCAGCAGCCCCAGGACTACGGGCTCCTACAATGAGCAGTTCTTC
V: TRBV10-1; D: .; J: TRBJ2-1; size: few; CDR3: CASSAGGVNEQFF; DNA: TGCGCCAGCAGTGCCGGGGGAGTCAATGAGCAGTTCTTC
V: TRBV19; D: TRBD1; J: TRBJ1-3; size: few; CDR3: CASTRQGGSGNTIYF; DNA: TGTGCCAGTACCCGACAGGGGGGCTCTGGAAACACCATATATTTT
V: TRBV9; D: .; J: TRBJ2-5; size: .; CDR3: CASSVGGKGETQYF; DNA: TGTGCCAGCAGCGTAGGGGGTAAGGGGGAGACCCAGTACTTC
V: TRBV19; D: TRBD1; J: TRBJ1-5; size: .; CDR3: CASSLQGSNQPQHF; DNA: TGTGCCAGTAGTTTACAGGGGAGCAATCAGCCCCAGCATTTT
V: TRBV4-3; D: TRBD2; J: TRBJ2-1; size: .; CDR3: CASSQAGLTLGGNEQFF; DNA: TGCGCCAGCAGCCAAGCCGGGTTAACCTTGGGAGGGAATGAGCAGTTCTTC
V: TRBV6-2/TRBV6-3; D: TRBD2; J: TRBJ2-1; size: .; CDR3: CASSPHQRGSYNEQFF; DNA: TGTGCCAGCAGTCCCCACCAGCGGGGATCCTACAATGAGCAGTTCTTC
V: TRBV12-3/TRBV12-4; D: TRBD1; J: TRBJ2-7; size: once; CDR3: CASSWDSSYEQYF; DNA: TGTGCCAGCAGTTGGGACAGTTCCTACGAGCAGTACTTC
V: TRBV7-9; D: TRBD2; J: TRBJ2-1; size: .; CDR3: CASGRGTGTSQFF; DNA: TGTGCCAGCGGGAGGGGCACCGGGACTAGCCAGTTCTTC
V: TRBV5-1; D: .; J: TRBJ2-5; size: .; CDR3: CASGPGISTETQYF; DNA: TGCGCCAGCGGACCCGGGATCTCAACGGAGACCCAGTACTTC
V: TRBV3-1/TRBV3-2; D: TRBD2; J: TRBJ2-3; size: .; CDR3: CASSRLAGEEDTQYF; DNA: TGTGCCAGCAGCAGACTAGCGGGAGAGGAAGATACGCAGTATTTT
V: TRBV28; D: .; J: TRBJ2-2; size: .; CDR3: CASSLPGTGELFF; DNA: TGTGCCAGCAGTTTACCAGGGACCGGGGAGCTGTTTTTT
V: TRBV6-6; D: .; J: TRBJ2-7; size: .; CDR3: CASRRDGTYEQYF; DNA: TGTGCCAGCAGGCGGGACGGAACCTACGAGCAGTACTTC
V: TRBV28; D: .; J: TRBJ2-3; size: .; CDR3: CATGQPGRQYF; DNA: TGTGCCACTGGGCAGCCTGGTAGGCAGTATTTT
V: TRBV28; D: .; J: TRBJ1-3; size: .; CDR3: CASSLDDRTEGNTIYF; DNA: TGTGCCAGCAGTTTGGACGATCGGACAGAAGGAAACACCATATATTTT
V: TRBV11-3; D: .; J: TRBJ1-3; size: .; CDR3: CASSGTTAAIYF; DNA: TGTGCCAGCAGCGGGACAACAGCCGCCATATATTTT
V: TRBV7-2; D: TRBD2; J: TRBJ2-3; size: .; CDR3: CASSSGLAADTQYF; DNA: TGTGCCAGCAGCTCGGGACTAGCGGCAGATACGCAGTATTTT
V: TRBV9; D: .; J: TRBJ1-6; size: .; CDR3: CASSVAQEGRTLHF; DNA: TGTGCCAGCAGCGTAGCGCAGGAGGGTAGGACCCTCCACTTT
V: TRBV10-3; D: TRBD1; J: TRBJ2-7; size: few; CDR3: CAISEGTGGPYEQYF; DNA: TGTGCCATCAGTGAAGGGACAGGGGGCCCCTACGAGCAGTACTTC
V: TRBV5-1; D: TRBD1; J: TRBJ2-7; size: .; CDR3: CASSLGGTVENEQYF; DNA: TGCGCCAGCAGCTTGGGAGGGACAGTTGAAAACGAGCAGTACTTC
V: TRBV7-2; D: TRBD2; J: TRBJ2-7; size: .; CDR3: CASSSSSGPYEQYF; DNA: TGTGCCAGCAGCAGCTCTAGCGGGCCCTACGAGCAGTACTTC
V: TRBV5-1; D: TRBD2; J: TRBJ2-4; size: .; CDR3: CASSAALAGGVKNIQYF; DNA: TGCGCCAGCAGCGCCGCCCTAGCGGGAGGTGTCAAAAACATTCAGTACTTC
V: TRBV9; D: TRBD1; J: TRBJ1-1; size: .; CDR3: CASSPRDRGRRTEAFF; DNA: TGTGCCAGCAGCCCTCGGGACAGGGGGCGACGGACTGAAGCTTTCTTT
V: TRBV4-1; D: TRBD1; J: TRBJ1-1; size: once; CDR3: CASSQSGQGGRNTEAFF; DNA: TGCGCCAGCAGCCAATCGGGACAGGGAGGAAGGAACACTGAAGCTTTCTTT
V: TRBV14; D: .; J: TRBJ1-6; size: few; CDR3: CASSQVTGRSPLHF; DNA: TGTGCCAGCAGCCAAGTCACCGGGAGGTCACCCCTCCACTTT
V: TRBV29-1; D: .; J: TRBJ1-2; size: .; CDR3: CSGGGSPRGYTF; DNA: TGCAGCGGAGGCGGGTCCCCCAGAGGCTACACCTTC
V: TRBV7-6; D: TRBD1; J: TRBJ2-4; size: .; CDR3: CASSQNRGRVGNIQYF; DNA: TGTGCCAGCAGCCAAAACAGGGGGCGAGTTGGGAACATTCAGTACTTC
V: TRBV28; D: TRBD2; J: TRBJ2-7; size: .; CDR3: CASFSTSSRDEQYF; DNA: TGTGCCAGCTTCTCGACTAGCTCTAGAGACGAGCAGTACTTC
V: TRBV2; D: .; J: TRBJ2-6; size: .; CDR3: CASSVGANVLTF; DNA: TGTGCCTCATCGGTCGGGGCCAACGTCCTGACTTTC
V: TRBV18; D: TRBD1; J: TRBJ1-5; size: .; CDR3: CASSQSRTGLNQPQHF; DNA: TGTGCCAGCTCACAATCTCGGACAGGACTCAATCAGCCCCAGCATTTT
V: TRBV19; D: TRBD1; J: TRBJ1-6; size: .; CDR3: CASSTFGQGDNSPLHF; DNA: TGTGCCAGTAGTACTTTCGGACAGGGGGATAATTCACCCCTCCACTTT
V: TRBV9; D: .; J: TRBJ2-5; size: .; CDR3: CASSVEGGDYQETQYF; DNA: TGTGCCAGCAGCGTAGAAGGGGGAGACTACCAAGAGACCCAGTACTTC
V: TRBV28; D: .; J: TRBJ1-6; size: once; CDR3: CASSLIGSPLHF; DNA: TGTGCCAGCAGTTTAATCGGTTCACCCCTCCACTTT
V: TRBV5-1; D: .; J: TRBJ1-5; size: .; CDR3: CASSPFGGAAPQHF; DNA: TGCGCCAGCAGCCCCTTTGGGGGCGCAGCGCCCCAGCATTTT
V: TRBV6-6; D: .; J: TRBJ2-5; size: .; CDR3: CASMEVVGTQYF; DNA: TGTGCCAGCATGGAGGTAGTAGGGACCCAGTACTTC
V: TRBV6-5; D: TRBD1; J: TRBJ1-2; size: once; CDR3: CASSYDRTGYGYTF; DNA: TGTGCCAGCAGTTACGACCGGACAGGGTATGGCTACACCTTC
V: TRBV18; D: .; J: TRBJ2-3; size: once; CDR3: CASSPTWIPGSTDTQYF; DNA: TGTGCCAGCTCACCTACGTGGATTCCAGGGAGCACAGATACGCAGTATTTT
V: TRBV30; D: .; J: TRBJ2-2; size: .; CDR3: CAWSPTSPGELFF; DNA: TGTGCCTGGAGTCCCACTAGCCCCGGGGAGCTGTTTTTT
V: TRBV19; D: .; J: TRBJ1-5; size: .; CDR3: CASTVTARGGNQPQHF; DNA: TGTGCCAGTACGGTAACCGCTCGGGGAGGCAATCAGCCCCAGCATTTT